A selection of T cell receptor beta chains follows, all from one sample in a study of shared clonotypes between healthy human individuals. Repertoires were generated with immunoSEQ multiplex PCR, while TCRdb's copy carries only in-frame clones and drops some. The sample includes 550,000 to 650,000 clones, about 95% of them seen just once. The sequencing sample was made of naive CD8+ T cells sorted from blood. These receptors were obtained from a woman younger than 45 in good health. CDR3s leave out the opening cysteine and the closing phenylalanine or tryptophan.

v_gene	j_gene	len	CDR3aa
TRBV10-3	TRBJ1-3	11	AITSVSGNTIY
TRBV27	TRBJ2-1	12	ASSLLGGGREQF
TRBV28	TRBJ2-1	10	ATTGSLNEQF
TRBV5-4	TRBJ2-1	12	ASSLVTSSNEQF
TRBV27	TRBJ2-7	12	ASSLRGSAYEQY
TRBV4-1	TRBJ2-7	14	ASSQEMGWGNYEQY
TRBV2	.	9	AGHRVDEQY
TRBV7-9	TRBJ1-5	11	ASSGANHQPQH
TRBV2	.	10	ASRTGTYEQY
TRBV6-1	TRBJ1-1	14	ASSEGPVPLNTEAF